Below are 9 T cell receptor beta chains sequenced from a single sample in a study of blood T cell repertoires in COVID-19. Assay: immunoSEQ multiplex PCR; the TCRdb copy retains only in-frame clones and omits some. The profile shows 200,000 to 250,000 clones, 80% to 90% of them singletons. The source material was PBMCs or T cells enriched from blood (not recorded which). The receptor set was obtained from a woman aged 40 to 55 with acute COVID-19.

The chain combines TRBV9 with TRBJ1-2; the D gene is possibly TRBD1 (5 bases). The CDR3 has 15 residues. Deletions cut 5 bases from V and 3 bases from J, with 17 bases between. Per the germline V gene, CDR1 is SGDLS and CDR2 is YYNGEE. CDR3 nucleotide sequence: TGTGCCAGCAGTCTAAGCTGGGGGGGTGACTATGGCTACACCTTC. Residues: CASSLSWGGDYGYTF.

In its sample, this clone was seen a few times. The rearrangement links TRBV2 to TRBJ2-7; no clear D. Germline loops: CDR1 SNHLY, CDR2 FYNNEI. The V and J ends lost 8 bases and 0 bases respectively, with 8 bases between them. The CDR3 is 12 amino acids. As DNA, the CDR3 is TGTGCCAGCGGTAAGAGCTCCTACGAGCAGTACTTC. This codes for CASGKSSYEQYF.

The chain joins TRBV28 to TRBJ2-2; tentatively, D is TRBD2 (5 bases). Trimming took off 7 bases at V and 6 bases at J, with 18 bases between the two ends. Looked up from germline, CDR1 is MDHEN and CDR2 is SYDVKM. The CDR3 is made up of 15 amino acids. In DNA, the CDR3 is TGTGCCAGCAATCCAGCCGGGGTCACTGCCGGGGAGCTGTTTTTT. Its protein is CASNPAGVTAGELFF.

The chain couples TRBV5-1 to TRBJ2-1; maybe TRBD1 (6 bases). V lost 5 bases, J lost 0 bases, and 18 bases lay in between. CDR1 is SGHRS and CDR2 is YFSETQ in the germline V gene. This CDR3 is built from 17 residues. The CDR3 nucleotides are TGCGCCAGCAGGCAGGGGATTGGAGATAACTCCTACAATGAGCAGTTCTTC. This translates into CASRQGIGDNSYNEQFF.

This rearrangement joins TRBV4-2 to TRBJ2-7; 13 bases are shared with TRBD2. Germline assignment: CDR1 LGHNA and CDR2 YNFKEQ. CDR3 size: 15 residues. The V gene end was trimmed by 4 bases and the J gene end by 7 bases; junction bases not matched to a gene: 7. CDR3 sequence reads: CASSPGLAGVGEQYF. CDR3 bases: TGTGCCAGCAGCCCCGGACTAGCGGGAGTAGGAGAGCAGTACTTC.

This rearrangement joins TRBV27 to TRBJ2-7; 9 positions match TRBD2. The V and J ends lost 6 bases and 1 base, in that order; junction bases with no gene match: 7. Germline V CDR1 and CDR2: MNHEY, SMNVEV (reference sequence). This CDR3 region has 15 residues. Written as DNA, the CDR3 is TGTGCCAGCAGCTTAGGGGCGGGAGGGTCCTACGAGCAGTACTTC. This gives the protein CASSLGAGGSYEQYF.

The chain joins TRBV28 to TRBJ1-3, with a possible D match to TRBD1 (5 bases). The CDR3 extends over 14 amino acids. V gave up 6 bases and J gave up 11 bases, with 20 bases separating them. Germline V gene sequence: CDR1 MDHEN, CDR2 SYDVKM. The CDR3 bases are TGTGCCAGCAGCCAAGTGGGGACTCCGGCCGCCATATATTTT. Protein sequence: CASSQVGTPAAIYF.

Worth noting for this clone: The sample contains more than one DNA sequence encoding this CDR3. The genes are TRBV3-1 (or the pseudogene TRBV3-2) and TRBJ1-2; 8 bases fit TRBD1. The CDR3 is made up of 13 amino acids. Unmatched junction bases numbered 4, after V lost 4 bases and J lost 6 bases. Germline V gene sequence: CDR1 LGHDT, CDR2 YNNKEL (reference sequence). The CDR3, as DNA: TGTGCCAGCAGCCGTGGACAGGGCGATGGCTACACCTTC. Encoded protein: CASSRGQGDGYTF.

V usage is TRBV18 and J usage is TRBJ1-1; D call uncertain. CDR1 is KGHSH and CDR2 is LQKENI in the germline V gene. CDR3 size: 13 residues. Deletions cut 2 bases from V and 1 base from J, with 5 bases between. The CDR3 reads CASSPGENTEAFF. The CDR3 coding sequence is TGTGCCAGCTCACCAGGAGAGAACACTGAAGCTTTCTTT. The entire variable domain, with the rest obtained from reference TRBV18 and TRBJ1-1, is as follows: NAGVMQNPRHLVRRRGQEARLRCSPMKGHSHVYWYRQLPEEGLKFMVYLQKENIIDESGMPKERFSAEFPKEGPSILRIQQVVRGDSAAYFCASSPGENTEAFFGQGTRLTVV.